This T cell receptor beta chain was identified in a study of T-cell memory formation after mild COVID-19 (dated by TCRdb to about 2021). For context, the study as a whole: Most TCR sequence clusters were specific to one of the two donors. In two donors, T-cell clones that expanded and contracted after mild COVID-19 were tracked by sequencing TCRalpha and TCRbeta repertoires over time. The cohort comprised two young, previously healthy adult volunteers, one female and one male.

TCRdb records Illumina NovaSeq 6000 as the sequencer. cDNA libraries for TCRalpha and TCRbeta were prepared by 5'RACE using constant-segment primers, with sample barcodes and unique molecular identifiers added. Trizol reagent was used to extract RNA from every sample. Amplification of the libraries took two PCR steps, and the second step added a second sample barcode plus Illumina TruSeq adapters. Libraries were sequenced on an Illumina NovaSeq with 2 x 150 bp paired-end reads. The original pipeline was this. Demultiplexing of reads and collapsing into UMI-guided consensus sequences were performed with migec v1.2.7. Using mixcr v2.1.11, UMI consensuses were aligned to TRA and TRB V and J templates and then assembled into clonotypes. Clonotypes were classified as expanded or contracted when called significant by both edgeR and NoisET, with noise models trained on biological replicates. edgeR calls used a false discovery rate-adjusted p below 0.01 and a log2 fold-change threshold of 1. As an exploratory analysis of dynamics, max-normalized trajectories of the 1000 most abundant clonotypes were examined by PCA with hierarchical clustering. Each responding clone was given a CD4 or CD8 phenotype based on the CD4+ and CD8+ repertoires, which had been sequenced separately. In-frame beta chains were kept once TCRdb had trimmed the public reads at Q25 with fastp and called clones with MiXCR. Merged by CDR3 protein, the rows form single entries marked with the most common genes and DNA. Here the V and J calls rest on TCRdb's processing, not on the authors' analysis. Present in this sample are more than 150,000 distinct CDR3 sequences, about 18% of which were seen just once. About 4% of the sample is held by the ten biggest clonotypes.

What the research found in general, with its limitations: SARS-CoV-2 specificity was not confirmed for the second-wave clones peaking on day 37. Balanced CD4/CD8 phenotypes were observed for clones contracting from day 15 to 85, whereas a bias towards CD4+ was observed for a second wave of clones expanding from day 15 to 37. Contracting CD4+ clones were found mainly in CM and EM memory subsets, while CD8+ clones were enriched in EMRA. Only a couple of mild cases were covered in the study, and larger cohorts including severe cases with pre-infection samples were considered necessary. Some responding clones were found in pre-infection memory, which suggests that pre-existing cross-reactive memory T cells took part in the SARS-CoV-2 response.

PBMCs were isolated by Ficoll-Paque density gradient centrifugation. According to the germline V gene, CDR1 reads SGHRS and CDR2 reads YFSETQ. Including cysteine and phenylalanine, the CDR3 has 13 amino acids. Just CDR3 DNA is preserved here, 39 bases in frame from base 1. A distance of 8 bases separates the germline ends of V and J, which lose 1 base and 5 bases respectively. This clonotype was recorded a few times. Its antigen is currently not known. No much larger clonotype is one base removed from it; base qualities were not supplied. The sample consisted of PBMCs or a T cell subset sorted from them (not recorded which). The TCR was taken from a man in his late teens or twenties who had mild COVID-19 (a few samples of this study predate the infection). The sample titles of this study are shuffled in the database, so cell type and time point are left out; the donor was told from shared clones. This sequence uses TRBV5-1 and TRBJ2-3; the D gene lacks a confident call. The CDR3 has the sequence CASSLRPGDTQYF. The nucleotide sequence reads TGCGCCAGCAGCTTGAGGCCGGGAGATACGCAGTATTTT. The full variable domain, completed from the reference TRBV5-1 and TRBJ2-3 proteins outside the CDR3, reads KAGVTQTPRYLIKTRGQQVTLSCSPISGHRSVSWYQQTPGQGLQFLFEYFSETQRNKGNFPGRFSGRQFSNSRSEMNVSTLELGDSALYLCASSLRPGDTQYFGPGTRLTVL.